The 10 T cell receptor beta chains listed next were all sequenced from one sample in a study of T cells in Graves' hyperthyroidism and ophthalmopathy. It was RNA transcripts that yielded the amplified TCR beta CDR3 regions. Carried out on the TCR CDR3, a first-round RT-PCR used the HTBI primer set. TCRdb processed the multiplex PCR reads anew with MiXCR; each CDR3 protein has one entry. This table has under 350,000 distinct CDR3 sequences, over 15% appearing once. Sample: blood. These receptor sequences come from a woman aged 55 to 70 with Graves' ophthalmopathy.

In this sample, this clonotype turned up many times. V and J are TRBV7-9 and TRBJ1-4; the match to TRBD1 covers 11 bases. CDR1 is SEHNR and CDR2 is FQNEAQ in the germline V gene (reference sequence). This CDR3 spans 15 amino acids. V trimming: 4 bases; J trimming: 7 bases; junction bases outside the gene matches: 5. The CDR3 DNA reads TGTGCCAGCAGCTCTCGGACAGGGGGCGTTGAAAAACTGTTTTTT. Its protein is CASSSRTGGVEKLFF.

This clonotype has ten or more counts. This chain links TRBV28 with TRBJ1-1; the match to TRBD1 covers 9 bases. CDR1 and CDR2 from the germline V gene are MDHEN and SYDVKM. The CDR3 runs to 18 residues. The V and J ends lost 7 bases and 1 base, in that order; junction bases with no gene match: 16. The CDR3 sequence: CASNQQGALVGRNTEAFF. CDR3 DNA sequence: TGTGCCAGCAATCAACAGGGGGCTTTAGTTGGTCGGAACACTGAAGCTTTCTTT.

This clonotype was detected ten times or more. This rearrangement joins TRBV20-1 to TRBJ1-5; 9 nucleotides agree with TRBD1. V lost 6 bases to trimming and J lost 5 bases; unmatched junction nucleotides: 5. Per the germline V gene, CDR1 is DFQATT and CDR2 is SNEGSKA (reference sequence). The CDR3 is 13 amino acids. CDR3 nucleotide sequence: TGCAGTGCCGGGACAGGGTACGATCAGCCCCAGCATTTT. It codes for CSAGTGYDQPQHF.

This clonotype was counted ten times or more. The chain recombines TRBV5-6 with TRBJ2-3, with 7 bases aligning to TRBD1. J was trimmed by 2 bases and V by 3 bases; bases with no gene match: 6. Per germline, CDR1 SGHDT and CDR2 YYEEEE. This CDR3 is 15 amino acids long. CDR3 residues: CASSYQTGFTDTQYF. Here the CDR3 DNA reads TGTGCCAGCAGCTACCAGACAGGGTTCACAGATACGCAGTATTTT.

This clonotype was picked up many times. The chain combines TRBV5-8 with TRBJ2-7; D is possibly TRBD1 (5 bases). This CDR3 has 13 residues. Germline CDR1 reads SGHTS; CDR2 reads YDEGEE. The germline V and J ends were trimmed by 4 bases and 3 bases, with 11 bases remaining between them. CDR3 nucleotide sequence: TGTGCCAGCAGCCGTACAGGAAACTACGAGCAGTACTTC. It encodes CASSRTGNYEQYF.

This clonotype was counted ten times or more. The chain combines TRBV6-2 or TRBV6-3 with TRBJ2-7; 7 bases are shared with TRBD2. Looked up from germline, CDR1 is MNHEY and CDR2 is SVGEGT. Trimming at V came to 8 bases and at J to 4 bases, leaving 14 bases not matched to a gene. The CDR3 contains 15 residues. The CDR3 loop is CASHWDSAGAYEQYF. CDR3 bases: TGTGCCAGCCATTGGGATTCGGCGGGAGCGTACGAGCAGTACTTC.

V is TRBV7-9 and J is TRBJ1-2; 7 bases are shared with TRBD1. The CDR3 runs to 20 residues. The V gene end was trimmed by 1 base and the J gene end by 3 bases; junction bases not matched to a gene: 20. Per the germline V gene, CDR1 is SEHNR and CDR2 is FQNEAQ (reference sequence). The CDR3 nucleotides read TGTGCCAGCAGCTTAGGGAAGGGGGCCGGGACACCTGGACTTCACTATGGCTACACCTTC. This encodes CASSLGKGAGTPGLHYGYTF. Drawing the rest from reference TRBV7-9 and TRBJ1-2, the complete variable domain is DTGVSQNPRHKITKRGQNVTFRCDPISEHNRLYWYRQTLGQGPEFLTYFQNEAQLEKSRLLSDRFSAERPKGSFSTLEIQRTEQGDSAMYLCASSLGKGAGTPGLHYGYTFGSGTRLTVV.

This clonotype has ten or more counts. V usage is TRBV18 and J usage is TRBJ2-5, with D unclear. The CDR3 loop spans 13 amino acids. V was clipped by 3 bases and J by 0 bases, with 5 bases between them. The V gene's germline CDR1 is KGHSH and CDR2 LQKENI. This CDR3 is CASSPTDQETQYF. CDR3 DNA sequence: TGTGCCAGCTCACCTACGGACCAAGAGACCCAGTACTTC.

This clonotype was recorded many times. The chain uses TRBV7-9 and TRBJ2-1, with D perhaps TRBD2 (6 bases). Germline V lookup: CDR1 SEHNR, CDR2 FQNEAQ (reference sequence). The CDR3 covers 16 residues. V dropped 2 bases and J dropped 3 bases, with 14 bases sitting between them. This CDR3 is CASSLRRDSHYNEQFF. DNA of the CDR3: TGTGCCAGCAGCTTACGGCGGGACTCTCACTACAATGAGCAGTTCTTC. Full variable domain (remainder filled in from reference TRBV7-9 and TRBJ2-1): DTGVSQNPRHKITKRGQNVTFRCDPISEHNRLYWYRQTLGQGPEFLTYFQNEAQLEKSRLLSDRFSAERPKGSFSTLEIQRTEQGDSAMYLCASSLRRDSHYNEQFFGPGTRLTVL.

This clonotype was seen ten or more times. The chain uses TRBV11-2 and TRBJ1-2; 9 nucleotides agree with TRBD1. The V segment lost 5 bases and the J segment 5 bases; nucleotides outside the gene matches: 6. CDR3 length equals 14 residues. CDR1 and CDR2 (germline): SGHAT, FQNNGV. CDR3 sequence reads: CASSAGTGIYGYTF. CDR3 DNA sequence: TGTGCCAGCAGCGCCGGGACAGGGATATATGGCTACACCTTC. Based on the CDR3 plus reference TRBV11-2 and TRBJ1-2, the full variable domain is EAGVAQSPRYKIIEKRQSVAFWCNPISGHATLYWYQQILGQGPKLLIQFQNNGVVDDSQLPKDRFSAERLKGVDSTLKIQPAKLEDSAVYLCASSAGTGIYGYTFGSGTRLTVV.